These 30 T cell receptor beta chains came from one sample sequenced in a study of blood T cell repertoires in COVID-19. Libraries were prepared by immunoSEQ multiplex PCR; TCRdb keeps only in-frame clonotypes and omits some of them. The sample lists about 170,000 clones, 70% to 90% seen once, with 4.4% in the top ten. Sequencing input: PBMCs or T cells enriched from blood (not recorded which). These receptors were taken from a woman between 45 and 65 years old who had recovered from COVID-19.

The chain recombines TRBV30 with TRBJ2-1; D gene ambiguous. Germline V gene data show CDR1 as GTSNPN and CDR2 as SVGIG (reference sequence). CDR3 length equals 18 residues. The V end lost 0 bases, the J end lost 2 bases, and 20 bases lay between the germline ends. This CDR3 reads CAWSVYPSASVPYNEQFF. DNA of the CDR3: TGTGCCTGGAGTGTATACCCCTCCGCTAGTGTTCCCTACAATGAGCAGTTCTTC.

This chain links TRBV19 with TRBJ1-3; 8 bases fit TRBD1. Germline CDR1 reads LNHDA; CDR2 reads SQIVND (reference sequence). The CDR3 extends over 14 amino acids. V was clipped by 7 bases and J by 2 bases; unmatched bases: 4. The CDR3 DNA reads TGTGCCAGTAAGATGACAGGGGCTGGAAACACCATATATTTT. Residues: CASKMTGAGNTIYF. The full variable domain, completed using reference TRBV19 and TRBJ1-3, is DGGITQSPKYLFRKEGQNVTLSCEQNLNHDAMYWYRQDPGQGLRLIYYSQIVNDFQKGDIAEGYSVSREKKESFPLTVTSAQKNPTAFYLCASKMTGAGNTIYFGEGSWLTVV.

V gene TRBV7-9 combines with J gene TRBJ2-5; unclear D gene. This CDR3 region has 14 residues. The V gene's germline CDR1 is SEHNR and CDR2 FQNEAQ (reference sequence). With 1 base removed from V and 5 bases from J, the gap between germline ends came to 11 bases. CDR3 DNA sequence: TGTGCCAGCAGCTTAGTCCCTAGTAAGGAGACCCAGTACTTC. The encoded protein is CASSLVPSKETQYF.

The chain employs TRBV7-9 and TRBJ2-1, with 8 bases fitting TRBD2. The J segment lost 0 bases and the V segment lost 5 bases, leaving 9 bases of the junction unmatched. The CDR3 contains 17 residues. CDR1 and CDR2 from the germline V gene are SEHNR and FQNEAQ (reference sequence). Written as DNA, the CDR3 is TGTGCCAGCAGCCCGGGGGAGCGGGGGTACTCCTACAATGAGCAGTTCTTC. Amino acid sequence: CASSPGERGYSYNEQFF.

J is TRBJ1-5 and V is TRBV4-1, with 8 positions matching TRBD1. CDR3 length: 15 amino acids. Per the germline V gene, CDR1 is MGHRA and CDR2 is YSYEKL. V dropped 3 bases and J dropped 6; count of bases not matched to a gene: 7. The CDR3 protein is CASSHLDREGQPQHF. CDR3 DNA sequence: TGCGCCAGCAGCCATCTGGACAGGGAGGGTCAGCCCCAGCATTTT.

V and J are TRBV5-5 and TRBJ2-5; the match to TRBD1 covers 8 bases. CDR3 length: 17 amino acids. V lost 4 bases, J lost 1 base, and 12 bases stayed unmatched. Germline V lookup: CDR1 SGHKS, CDR2 YYEKEE (reference sequence). The CDR3 DNA follows: TGTGCCAGCAGCCGGGTCTCAGGGGGCGGGTTCCAAGAGACCCAGTACTTC. Amino acid sequence: CASSRVSGGGFQETQYF.

CDR3 amino acids: CASSLGTVTNTEAFF. CDR3 nucleotide sequence: TGCGCCAGCAGCTTGGGTACAGTAACTAACACTGAAGCTTTCTTT. V usage is TRBV5-1 and J usage is TRBJ1-1; D remains ambiguous. V was trimmed by 0 bases and J by 2 bases, leaving 11 bases between them. The CDR3 has 15 residues. Germline CDR1 reads SGHRS; CDR2 reads YFSETQ.

The V gene is TRBV5-1, the J gene TRBJ1-6, with unresolved D. The germline V gene encodes CDR1 SGHRS and CDR2 YFSETQ. The CDR3 totals 14 residues. V shed 3 bases and J shed 7 bases, with 11 bases lying between them. CDR3 loop: CASSSPEGNSPLHF. CDR3 DNA: TGCGCCAGCAGCTCCCCGGAGGGAAATTCACCCCTCCACTTT.

As concerns this clone: This CDR3 is also generated by other DNA sequences in the sample. V and J are TRBV5-1 and TRBJ1-4; no clear D gene. CDR1 is SGHRS and CDR2 is YFSETQ in the germline V gene. V was pared by 0 bases and J by 0 bases, with 3 bases between. This CDR3 comprises 14 residues. CDR3 nucleotides: TGCGCCAGCAGCTTGGACTCAACTAATGAAAAACTGTTTTTT. Translating it yields CASSLDSTNEKLFF.

The J gene is TRBJ2-5, the V gene TRBV4-1; 9 positions agree with TRBD1. The CDR3 spans 18 residues. Per germline, CDR1 MGHRA and CDR2 YSYEKL. V lost 1 base and J lost 4; bases outside the gene matches: 13. CDR3 loop: CASSQVGAKSTGGETQYF. As DNA, the CDR3 is TGCGCCAGCAGCCAAGTCGGGGCGAAATCGACAGGGGGAGAGACCCAGTACTTC.

This chain connects TRBV7-3 to TRBJ1-5; 9 bases line up with TRBD1. With V trimmed by 5 bases and J by 4 bases, 9 bases remained unmatched. Germline CDR1 is SGHTA and CDR2 is FQGTGA. This CDR3 contains 16 residues. In nucleotides, the CDR3 is TGTGCCAGCAGCCCCAAAGACAGGGGGGCAAATCAGCCCCAGCATTTT. The encoded protein is CASSPKDRGANQPQHF.

This clone appeared many times. The chain carries TRBV11-3 and TRBJ1-1; 11 nucleotides match TRBD1. The ends lost 5 bases at V and 3 bases at J; junction bases unmatched: 14. Per the germline V gene, CDR1 is SGHNT and CDR2 is YENEEA. This CDR3 has 18 residues. CDR3: CASSRSGSWGQGDTEAFF. For the CDR3, the DNA is TGTGCCAGCAGCCGATCAGGCTCCTGGGGACAGGGGGACACTGAAGCTTTCTTT.

This clone was observed a few times. This chain links TRBV12-3 or TRBV12-4 with TRBJ1-1; D possibly corresponds to TRBD1 (5 bases). The CDR3 loop spans 11 amino acids. V lost 8 bases and J 8 bases, leaving 12 bases between the germline ends. The CDR3 sequence is CASGARPEAFF. The CDR3, as DNA: TGTGCCAGCGGGGCCCGGCCAGAAGCTTTCTTT.

This clone was seen only a few times. The chain employs TRBV5-1 and TRBJ1-1, with no clear D. Trimming left V 2 bases short and J 0 bases short, with 11 bases between. Germline lookup yields CDR1 SGHRS and CDR2 YFSETQ. The CDR3 covers 15 residues. The CDR3 here is CASSFQIGLNTEAFF. As DNA, the CDR3 is TGCGCCAGCAGCTTCCAAATTGGGCTGAACACTGAAGCTTTCTTT.

V is TRBV18 and J is TRBJ1-5; D remains ambiguous. The CDR3 covers 13 residues. Germline loops: CDR1 KGHSH, CDR2 LQKENI. V lost 4 bases to trimming and J lost 3 bases, with 7 bases between them. The CDR3 DNA reads as TGTGCCAGCTCACAGGGAGACAATCAGCCCCAGCATTTT. Residues: CASSQGDNQPQHF.

The gene calls are TRBV3-1 (or the pseudogene TRBV3-2) and TRBJ2-1; a weak D match, TRBD2 (6 bases). Deletions cut 5 bases from V and 0 bases from J, with 14 bases between. This CDR3 spans 16 amino acids. The germline gives CDR1 LGHDT, CDR2 YNNKEL (reference sequence). DNA of the CDR3: TGTGCCAGCAGCTCACACCGGGGAGGCTCCTACAATGAGCAGTTCTTC. It is translated as CASSSHRGGSYNEQFF.

The rearrangement uses TRBV28 and TRBJ2-5, with TRBD1 as a possible D gene (5 bases). The CDR3 covers 13 residues. V dropped 6 bases and J dropped 3 bases, with 11 bases sitting between them. CDR1 and CDR2 (germline): MDHEN, SYDVKM. CDR3 protein: CASRTQAKETQYF. CDR3 DNA sequence: TGTGCCAGCAGAACACAGGCTAAAGAGACCCAGTACTTC.

V is TRBV7-9 and J is TRBJ1-4; D gene uncertain. Germline values: CDR1 SEHNR, CDR2 FQNEAQ (reference sequence). There are 17 residues in the CDR3. Trimming pared 4 bases from V and 3 bases from J, leaving 18 bases between. CDR3 protein: CASSSLKNRGANEKLFF. For the CDR3, the DNA is TGTGCCAGCAGCTCCCTAAAGAACCGGGGAGCTAATGAAAAACTGTTTTTT. The full variable domain, completed using reference TRBV7-9 and TRBJ1-4, is DTGVSQNPRHKITKRGQNVTFRCDPISEHNRLYWYRQTLGQGPEFLTYFQNEAQLEKSRLLSDRFSAERPKGSFSTLEIQRTEQGDSAMYLCASSSLKNRGANEKLFFGSGTQLSVL.

The chain links TRBV4-3 to TRBJ2-7, with D possibly being TRBD1 (5 bases). CDR3 size: 15 residues. V was trimmed by 0 bases and J by 2 bases, leaving 11 bases between them. The V gene's germline CDR1 is LGHNA and CDR2 YSLEER. Here the CDR3 reads CASSQEVGRAYEQYV. The DNA for the CDR3 is TGCGCCAGCAGCCAAGAGGTGGGCAGGGCCTACGAGCAGTACGTC.

The J gene is TRBJ1-6, the V gene TRBV6-4; 8 nucleotides agree with TRBD1. The CDR3 spans 16 residues. CDR1 MRHNA and CDR2 SNTAGT come from the germline V gene. V shed 0 bases and J 6 bases; nucleotides not matched to a gene: 4. The chain's CDR3 is CASSDSGQGSNSPLHF. The CDR3 nucleotides are TGTGCCAGCAGTGACTCAGGACAGGGCTCTAATTCACCCCTCCACTTT.

The chain combines TRBV9 with TRBJ1-6; 9 bases fit TRBD1. The germline CDR1 and CDR2 sequences are SGDLS and YYNGEE. Trimming removed 3 bases from V and 7 bases from J; junction bases left unmatched: 5. This CDR3 has 15 residues. The CDR3 reads CASSAGQGGNSPLHF. The CDR3 DNA follows: TGTGCCAGCAGCGCGGGACAGGGTGGCAATTCACCCCTCCACTTT.

This clone was picked up a small number of times. V gene TRBV6-5 combines with J gene TRBJ1-6, with TRBD1 matching 10 bases. V shed 2 bases and J 10 bases; nucleotides not matched to a gene: 5. The CDR3 covers 15 residues. Germline CDR1 is MNHEY and CDR2 is SVGAGI. The CDR3 spells CASSYPPDRGSPLHF. The CDR3 DNA reads as TGTGCCAGCAGTTACCCTCCGGACAGGGGGTCACCCCTCCACTTT.

This sequence joins TRBV9 and TRBJ1-5, with TRBD1 as a possible D gene (5 bases). This CDR3 is 14 amino acids long. In germline, CDR1 is SGDLS, CDR2 YYNGEE. The V gene lost 3 bases and the J gene lost 7 bases, with 14 bases spanning the gap. CDR3 loop: CASSGGWQGQPQHF. CDR3 DNA sequence: TGTGCCAGCAGCGGCGGATGGCAGGGCCAGCCCCAGCATTTT.

DNA of the CDR3: TGTGCCAGCTCACCACTCGGTGGAGGGGGCGACGATCAGCCCCAGCATTTT. Translated, it gives CASSPLGGGGDDQPQHF. The chain couples TRBV18 to TRBJ1-5, with 7 positions matching TRBD1. The CDR3 loop spans 17 amino acids. The germline V gene encodes CDR1 KGHSH and CDR2 LQKENI. J lost 5 bases, V lost 1 base, and 11 bases had no gene match.

The chain joins TRBV3-1 (or the pseudogene TRBV3-2) to TRBJ1-2; 7 bases align to TRBD1. This CDR3 is built from 14 residues. The V gene end was trimmed by 5 bases and the J gene end by 7 bases; junction bases not matched to a gene: 10. Germline assignment: CDR1 LGHDT and CDR2 YNNKEL (reference sequence). The CDR3 protein is CASSGLDRDGGYTF. CDR3 sequence (DNA): TGTGCCAGCAGCGGACTTGACAGGGACGGTGGCTACACCTTC.

The V and J genes are TRBV3-1 (or the pseudogene TRBV3-2) and TRBJ2-3; tentatively, D is TRBD2 (7 bases). V was cut by 4 bases and J by 1 base, with 15 bases left in between. The CDR3 covers 16 residues. Germline V gives CDR1 LGHDT, CDR2 YNNKEL (reference sequence). DNA of the CDR3: TGTGCCAGCAGCCGACGGGGGGCGGGGGGCACAGATACGCAGTATTTT. Its translation is CASSRRGAGGTDTQYF.

In its sample, this clone was seen once. This chain joins TRBV9 and TRBJ1-2, with no clear D. Trimming removed 0 bases from V and 2 bases from J, with 14 bases in between. Germline V gene sequence: CDR1 SGDLS, CDR2 YYNGEE. The CDR3 has 16 amino acids. The CDR3 DNA reads TGTGCCAGCAGCGTAGCCTCCCCGGGAAAGAACTATGGCTACACCTTC. Amino acid sequence: CASSVASPGKNYGYTF.

The V call is TRBV5-6, the J call TRBJ2-5; tentatively, D is TRBD1 (6 bases). V was clipped by 4 bases and J by 5 bases, with 12 bases between them. This CDR3 has 13 amino acids. Germline CDR1 is SGHDT and CDR2 is YYEEEE. As DNA, the CDR3 is TGTGCCAGCAGCCTATGGGGGCGGGAGACCCAGTACTTC. It specifies CASSLWGRETQYF.

This chain joins TRBV30 and TRBJ2-3; 7 nucleotides agree with TRBD2. The CDR3 has 14 residues. V was pared by 1 base and J by 5 bases, with 6 bases of the junction left unmatched. The germline CDR1 and CDR2 sequences are GTSNPN and SVGIG (reference sequence). Here the CDR3 DNA reads TGTGCCTGGAGTGGCGGCGGGGGTGGAGATACGCAGTATTTT. Residues: CAWSGGGGGDTQYF.

The J gene is TRBJ2-7, the V gene TRBV7-4, with 8 nucleotides matching TRBD1. The V and J ends lost 5 bases and 2 bases, in that order; junction bases with no gene match: 8. Germline CDR1 is SGHVT and CDR2 is SQSDAQ. The CDR3 has 15 amino acids. CDR3 nucleotides: TGTGCCAGCAGCATCAGGGGGCGCGGTCCCTACGAGCAGTACGTC. This codes for CASSIRGRGPYEQYV.